This T cell receptor beta chain originates from a study of shared clonotypes between healthy human individuals. As for the study in general: Per donor, CD8 memory used one plate, CD8 naive used two, CD4 memory used three and CD4 naive used three. Points from the study as a whole: Even with large depth, rarefaction showed that sorted-subset sequencing was incomplete. Around 5% was the fraction of naive CD4 clonotypes found shared across several donors.

Method: immunoSEQ multiplex PCR; TCRdb's copy keeps in-frame clones and lacks some. Among roughly 2 million clones listed, roughly 95% were seen once. Every donor was a Caucasian adult from Nashville, Tennessee. A note on this clone: Antigen: not known.

The sample consisted of naive CD4+ T cells sorted from blood. Subset of the sample: CD45RA+ positively selected. The receptor's source is a man younger than 35 in good health.

The DNA for the CDR3 is TGTGCCAGCAGCCAAGCCCATGAGCAGTTCTTC. This sequence encodes CASSQAHEQFF. V gene TRBV4-2 combines with J gene TRBJ2-1, with D hard to call. The germline gives CDR1 LGHNA, CDR2 YNFKEQ. Between the trimmed V and J ends, which lost 1 base and 8 bases, there was a span of 3 bases. The CDR3 runs 11 residues.